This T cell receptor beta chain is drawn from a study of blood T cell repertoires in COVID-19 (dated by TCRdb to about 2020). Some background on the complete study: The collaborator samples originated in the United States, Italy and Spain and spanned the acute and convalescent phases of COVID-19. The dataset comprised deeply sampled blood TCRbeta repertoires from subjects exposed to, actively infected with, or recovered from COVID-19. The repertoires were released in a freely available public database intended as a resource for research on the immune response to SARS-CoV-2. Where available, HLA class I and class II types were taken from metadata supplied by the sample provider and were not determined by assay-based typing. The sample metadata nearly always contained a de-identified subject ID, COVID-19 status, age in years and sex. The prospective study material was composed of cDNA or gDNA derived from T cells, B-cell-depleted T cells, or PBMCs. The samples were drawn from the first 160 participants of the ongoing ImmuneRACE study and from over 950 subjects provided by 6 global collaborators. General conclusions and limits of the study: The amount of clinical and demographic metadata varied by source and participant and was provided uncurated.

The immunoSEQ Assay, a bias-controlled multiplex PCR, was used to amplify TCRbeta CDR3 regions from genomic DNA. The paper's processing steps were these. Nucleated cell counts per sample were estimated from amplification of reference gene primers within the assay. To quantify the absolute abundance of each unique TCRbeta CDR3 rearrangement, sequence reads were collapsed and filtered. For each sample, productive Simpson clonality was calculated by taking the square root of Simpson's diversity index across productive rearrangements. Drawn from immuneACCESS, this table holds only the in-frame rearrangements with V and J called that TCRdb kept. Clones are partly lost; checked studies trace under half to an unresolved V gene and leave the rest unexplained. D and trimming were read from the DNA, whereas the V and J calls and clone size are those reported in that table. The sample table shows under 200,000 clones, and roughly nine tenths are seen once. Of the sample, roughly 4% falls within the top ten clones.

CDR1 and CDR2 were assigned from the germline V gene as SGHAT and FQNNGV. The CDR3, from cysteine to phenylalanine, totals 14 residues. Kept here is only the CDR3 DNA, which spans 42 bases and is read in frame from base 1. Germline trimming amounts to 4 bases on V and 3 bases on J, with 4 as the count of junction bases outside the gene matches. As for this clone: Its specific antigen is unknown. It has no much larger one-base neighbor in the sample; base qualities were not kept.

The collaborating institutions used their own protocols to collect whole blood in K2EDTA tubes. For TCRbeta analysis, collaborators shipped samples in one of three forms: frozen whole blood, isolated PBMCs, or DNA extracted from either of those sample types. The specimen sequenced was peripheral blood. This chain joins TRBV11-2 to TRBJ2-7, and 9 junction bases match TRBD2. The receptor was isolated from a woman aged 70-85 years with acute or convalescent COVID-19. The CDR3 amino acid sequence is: CASSSSGRIYEQYF. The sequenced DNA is TGTGCCAGCAGCTCCAGCGGGAGGATCTACGAGCAGTACTTC.